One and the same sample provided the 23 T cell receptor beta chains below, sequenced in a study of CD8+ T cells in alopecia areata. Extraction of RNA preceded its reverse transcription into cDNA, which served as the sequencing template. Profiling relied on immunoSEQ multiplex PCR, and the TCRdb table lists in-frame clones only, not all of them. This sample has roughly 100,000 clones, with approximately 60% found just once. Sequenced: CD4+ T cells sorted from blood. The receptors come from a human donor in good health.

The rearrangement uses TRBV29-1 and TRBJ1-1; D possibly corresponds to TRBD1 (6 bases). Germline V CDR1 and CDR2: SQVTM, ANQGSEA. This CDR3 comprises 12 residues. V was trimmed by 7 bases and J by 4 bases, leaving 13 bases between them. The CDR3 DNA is TGCAGCGCGGGGGGCTGGGGCACTGAAGCTTTCTTT. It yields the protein CSAGGWGTEAFF. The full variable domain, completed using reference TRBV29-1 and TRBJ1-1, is SAVISQKPSRDICQRGTSLTIQCQVDSQVTMMFWYRQQPGQSLTLIATANQGSEATYESGFVIDKFPISRPNLTFSTLTVSNMSPEDSSIYLCSAGGWGTEAFFGQGTRLTVV.

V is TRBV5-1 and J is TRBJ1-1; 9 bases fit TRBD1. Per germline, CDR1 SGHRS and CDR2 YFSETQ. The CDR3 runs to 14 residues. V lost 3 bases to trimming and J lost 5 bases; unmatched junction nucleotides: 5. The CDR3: CASSWEGTGTEAFF. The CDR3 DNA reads TGCGCCAGCAGCTGGGAAGGGACAGGGACTGAAGCTTTCTTT.

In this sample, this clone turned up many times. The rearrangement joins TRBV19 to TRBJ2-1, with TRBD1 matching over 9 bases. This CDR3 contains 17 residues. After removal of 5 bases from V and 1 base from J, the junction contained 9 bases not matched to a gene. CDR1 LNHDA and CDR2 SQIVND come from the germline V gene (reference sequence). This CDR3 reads CASSSWTGVPSYNEQFF. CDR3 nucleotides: TGTGCCAGTAGTTCCTGGACAGGGGTCCCTTCCTACAATGAGCAGTTCTTC.

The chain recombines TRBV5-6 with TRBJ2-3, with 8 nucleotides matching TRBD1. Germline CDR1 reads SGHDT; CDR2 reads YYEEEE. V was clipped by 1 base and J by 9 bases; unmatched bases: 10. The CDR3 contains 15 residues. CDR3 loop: CASSLYGQGALTQYF. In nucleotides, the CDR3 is TGTGCCAGCAGCTTGTATGGACAGGGAGCCCTCACGCAGTATTTT.

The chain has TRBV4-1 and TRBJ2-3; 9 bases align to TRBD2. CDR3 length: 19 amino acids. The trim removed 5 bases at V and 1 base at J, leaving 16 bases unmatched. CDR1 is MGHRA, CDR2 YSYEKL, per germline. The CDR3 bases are TGCGCCAGCAGCTCCCCCTCGCGGGGGGGCCACGGTGGCACAGATACGCAGTATTTT. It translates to CASSSPSRGGHGGTDTQYF.

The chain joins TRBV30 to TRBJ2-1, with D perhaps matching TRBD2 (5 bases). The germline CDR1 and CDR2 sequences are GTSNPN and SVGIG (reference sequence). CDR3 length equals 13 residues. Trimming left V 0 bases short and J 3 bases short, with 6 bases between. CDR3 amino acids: CAWSVRVYNEQFF. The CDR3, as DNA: TGTGCCTGGAGTGTGCGGGTCTACAATGAGCAGTTCTTC.

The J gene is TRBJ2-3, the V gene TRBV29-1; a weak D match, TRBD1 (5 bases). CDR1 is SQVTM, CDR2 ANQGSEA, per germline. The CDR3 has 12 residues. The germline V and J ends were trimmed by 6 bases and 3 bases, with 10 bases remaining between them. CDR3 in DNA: TGCAGCGTGGACACTGGGACAGATACGCAGTATTTT. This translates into CSVDTGTDTQYF.

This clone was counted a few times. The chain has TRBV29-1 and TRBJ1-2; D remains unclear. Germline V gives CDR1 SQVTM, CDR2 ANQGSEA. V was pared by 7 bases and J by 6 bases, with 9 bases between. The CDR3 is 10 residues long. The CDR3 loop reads CSAFLDGYTF. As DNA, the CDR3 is TGCAGCGCCTTCTTAGATGGCTACACCTTC.

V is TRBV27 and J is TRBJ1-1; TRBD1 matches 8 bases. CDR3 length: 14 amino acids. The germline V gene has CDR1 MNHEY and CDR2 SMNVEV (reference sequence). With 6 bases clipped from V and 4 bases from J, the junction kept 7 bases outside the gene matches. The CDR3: CASRADRATTEAFF. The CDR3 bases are TGTGCCAGCAGGGCGGACAGGGCGACCACTGAAGCTTTCTTT.

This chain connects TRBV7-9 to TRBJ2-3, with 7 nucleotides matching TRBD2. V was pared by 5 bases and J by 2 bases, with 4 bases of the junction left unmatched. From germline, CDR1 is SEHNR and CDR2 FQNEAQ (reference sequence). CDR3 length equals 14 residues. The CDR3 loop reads CASSDGTTTDTQYF. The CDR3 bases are TGTGCCAGCAGCGACGGGACTACCACAGATACGCAGTATTTT. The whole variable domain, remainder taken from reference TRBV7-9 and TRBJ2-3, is DTGVSQNPRHKITKRGQNVTFRCDPISEHNRLYWYRQTLGQGPEFLTYFQNEAQLEKSRLLSDRFSAERPKGSFSTLEIQRTEQGDSAMYLCASSDGTTTDTQYFGPGTRLTVL.

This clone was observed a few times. DNA of the CDR3: TGCAGCGTTGCGATCTCAGGCGACTACAATGAGCAGTTCTTC. It codes for CSVAISGDYNEQFF. The rearrangement joins TRBV29-1 to TRBJ2-1; D remains unclear. Germline lookup yields CDR1 SQVTM and CDR2 ANQGSEA. The CDR3 is 14 amino acids. The ends were cut back, 4 bases at V and 3 bases at J, with 13 bases in the middle.

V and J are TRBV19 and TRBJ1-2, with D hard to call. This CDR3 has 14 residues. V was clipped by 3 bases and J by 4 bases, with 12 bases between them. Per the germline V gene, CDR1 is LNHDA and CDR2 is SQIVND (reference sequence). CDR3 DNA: TGTGCCAGTAGTATCACCGGACCCCTCTATGGCTACACCTTC. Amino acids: CASSITGPLYGYTF.

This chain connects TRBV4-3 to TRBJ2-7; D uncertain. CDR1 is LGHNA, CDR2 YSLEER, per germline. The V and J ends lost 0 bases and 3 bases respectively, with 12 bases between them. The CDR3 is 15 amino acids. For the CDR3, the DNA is TGCGCCAGCAGCCAAGATTACCGGAGTTACTACGAGCAGTACTTC. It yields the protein CASSQDYRSYYEQYF.

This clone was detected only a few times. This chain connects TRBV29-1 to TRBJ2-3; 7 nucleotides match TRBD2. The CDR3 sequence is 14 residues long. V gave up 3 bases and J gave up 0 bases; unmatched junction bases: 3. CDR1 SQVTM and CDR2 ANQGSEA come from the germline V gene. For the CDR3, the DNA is TGCAGCGTTGAGTGGGACTATAGCACAGATACGCAGTATTTT. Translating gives CSVEWDYSTDTQYF.

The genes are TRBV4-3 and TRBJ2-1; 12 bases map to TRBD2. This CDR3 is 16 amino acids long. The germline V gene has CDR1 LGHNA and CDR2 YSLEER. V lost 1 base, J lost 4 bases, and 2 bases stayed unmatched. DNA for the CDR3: TGCGCCAGCAGCCAAGCTAGCGGGGGGGGATACAATGAGCAGTTCTTC. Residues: CASSQASGGGYNEQFF.

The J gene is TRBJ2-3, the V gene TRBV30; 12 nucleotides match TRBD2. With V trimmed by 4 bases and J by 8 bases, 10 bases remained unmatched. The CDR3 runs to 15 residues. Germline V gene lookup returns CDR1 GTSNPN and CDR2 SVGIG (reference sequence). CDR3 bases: TGTGCCTGGACCCTAGCGGGGGGGCTAGGGGGTACGCAGTATTTT. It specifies CAWTLAGGLGGTQYF.

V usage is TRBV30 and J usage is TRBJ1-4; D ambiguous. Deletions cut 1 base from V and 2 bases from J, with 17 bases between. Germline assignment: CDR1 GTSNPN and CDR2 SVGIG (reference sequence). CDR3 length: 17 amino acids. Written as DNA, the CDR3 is TGTGCCTGGAGTGGTACGGTTGGTCCGGTGACTAATGAAAAACTGTTTTTT. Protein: CAWSGTVGPVTNEKLFF.

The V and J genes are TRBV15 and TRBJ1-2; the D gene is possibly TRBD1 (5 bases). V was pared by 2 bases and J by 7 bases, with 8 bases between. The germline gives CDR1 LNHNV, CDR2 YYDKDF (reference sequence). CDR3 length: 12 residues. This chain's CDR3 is CATSRQGGGYTF. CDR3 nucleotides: TGTGCCACCAGCAGACAGGGAGGTGGCTACACCTTC.

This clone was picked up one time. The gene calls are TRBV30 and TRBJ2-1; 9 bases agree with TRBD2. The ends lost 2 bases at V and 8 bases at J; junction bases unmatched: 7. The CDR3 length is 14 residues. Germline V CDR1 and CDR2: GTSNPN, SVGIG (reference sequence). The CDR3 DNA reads TGTGCCTGGAGTAGAAGCGGGGGGAACTATGAGCAGTTCTTC. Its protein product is CAWSRSGGNYEQFF. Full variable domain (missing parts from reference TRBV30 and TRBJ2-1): SQTIHQWPATLVQPVGSPLSLECTVEGTSNPNLYWYRQAAGRGLQLLFYSVGIGQISSEVPQNLSASRPQDRQFILSSKKLLLSDSGFYLCAWSRSGGNYEQFFGPGTRLTVL.

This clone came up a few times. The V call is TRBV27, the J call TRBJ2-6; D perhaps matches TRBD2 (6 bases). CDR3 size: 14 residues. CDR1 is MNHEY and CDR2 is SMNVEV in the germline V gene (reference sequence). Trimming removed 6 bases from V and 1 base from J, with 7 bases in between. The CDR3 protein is CASSGTSGANVLTF. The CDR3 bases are TGTGCCAGCAGCGGGACTTCTGGGGCCAACGTCCTGACTTTC.

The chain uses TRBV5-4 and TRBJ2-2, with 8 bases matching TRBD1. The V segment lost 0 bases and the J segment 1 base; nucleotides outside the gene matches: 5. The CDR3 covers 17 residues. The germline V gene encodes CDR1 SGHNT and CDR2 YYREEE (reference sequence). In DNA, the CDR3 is TGTGCCAGCAGCTTGGCATGGGACAGGCTGAACACCGGGGAGCTGTTTTTT. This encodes CASSLAWDRLNTGELFF.

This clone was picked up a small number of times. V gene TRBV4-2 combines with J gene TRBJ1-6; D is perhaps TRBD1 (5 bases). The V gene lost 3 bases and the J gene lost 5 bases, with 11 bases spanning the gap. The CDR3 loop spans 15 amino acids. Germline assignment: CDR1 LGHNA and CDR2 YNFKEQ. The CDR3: CASSHHPGDNSPLHF. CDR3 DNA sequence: TGTGCCAGCAGCCATCATCCGGGGGATAATTCACCCCTCCACTTT.

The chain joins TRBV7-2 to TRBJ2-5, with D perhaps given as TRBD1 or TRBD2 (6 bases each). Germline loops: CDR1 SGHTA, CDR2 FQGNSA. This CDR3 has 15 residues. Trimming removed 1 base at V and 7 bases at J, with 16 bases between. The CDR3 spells CASSLGRGSMGTQYF. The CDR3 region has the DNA TGTGCCAGCAGCTTAGGGAGGGGGAGTATGGGGACCCAGTACTTC. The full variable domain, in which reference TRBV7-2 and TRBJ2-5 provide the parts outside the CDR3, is GAGVSQSPSNKVTEKGKDVELRCDPISGHTALYWYRQSLGQGLEFLIYFQGNSAPDKSGLPSDRFSAERTGGSVSTLTIQRTQQEDSAVYLCASSLGRGSMGTQYFGPGTRLLVL.